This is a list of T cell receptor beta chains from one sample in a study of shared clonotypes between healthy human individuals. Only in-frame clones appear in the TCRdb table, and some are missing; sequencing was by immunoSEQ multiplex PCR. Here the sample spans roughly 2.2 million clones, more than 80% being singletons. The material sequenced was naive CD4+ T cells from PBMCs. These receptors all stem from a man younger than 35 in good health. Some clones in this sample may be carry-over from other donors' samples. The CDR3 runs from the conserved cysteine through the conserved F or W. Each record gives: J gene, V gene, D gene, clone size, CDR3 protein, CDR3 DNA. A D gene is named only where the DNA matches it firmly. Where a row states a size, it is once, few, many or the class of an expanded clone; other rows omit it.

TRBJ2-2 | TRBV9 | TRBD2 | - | CASSPYPPPSGTGELFF | TGTGCCAGCAGCCCATACCCCCCTCCTAGCGGCACCGGGGAGCTGTTTTTT
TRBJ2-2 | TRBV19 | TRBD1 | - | CASSSPGQKTGELFF | TGTGCCAGTTCCTCGCCGGGACAGAAGACCGGGGAGCTGTTTTTT
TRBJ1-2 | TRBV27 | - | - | CASATRGASYGYTF | TGTGCCAGCGCAACCAGGGGAGCATCCTATGGCTACACCTTC
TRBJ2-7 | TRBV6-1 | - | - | CASSGPGLGPYEQYF | TGTGCCAGCAGTGGACCGGGACTGGGGCCCTACGAGCAGTACTTC
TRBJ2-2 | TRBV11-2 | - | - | CASSLDFGYSGELFF | TGTGCCAGCAGCTTAGATTTTGGATATTCCGGGGAGCTGTTTTTT
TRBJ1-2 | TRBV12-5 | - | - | CASGLVLGTSGSYGYTF | TGTGCTAGTGGTTTGGTACTGGGGACTTCGGGGAGCTATGGCTACACCTTC
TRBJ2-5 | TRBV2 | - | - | CASSEARQYQETQYF | TGTGCCAGCAGTGAAGCTCGACAGTACCAAGAGACCCAGTACTTC
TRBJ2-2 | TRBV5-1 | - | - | CASSLLTGSNTGELFF | TGCGCCAGCAGCTTGTTAACGGGAAGTAACACCGGGGAGCTGTTTTTT
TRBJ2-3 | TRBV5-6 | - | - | CASSWRMSTDTQYF | TGTGCCAGCAGCTGGCGGATGAGCACAGATACGCAGTATTTT
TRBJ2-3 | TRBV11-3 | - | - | CASSLDQYRTDTQYF | TGTGCCAGCAGCTTAGATCAGTACCGCACAGATACGCAGTATTTT
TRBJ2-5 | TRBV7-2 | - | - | CASSLRTEETQYF | TGTGCCAGCAGCTTACGGACAGAAGAGACCCAGTACTTC
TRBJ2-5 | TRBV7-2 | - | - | CASSFTPYSSGTQYF | TGTGCCAGCAGCTTTACCCCGTATAGTTCGGGGACCCAGTACTTC
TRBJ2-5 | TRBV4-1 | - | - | CASSRGGLGETQYF | TGCGCCAGCAGCCGAGGGGGGCTAGGGGAGACCCAGTACTTC
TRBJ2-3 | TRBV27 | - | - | CASRFGGTGTDTQYF | TGTGCCAGCAGGTTCGGCGGAACGGGGACAGATACGCAGTATTTT
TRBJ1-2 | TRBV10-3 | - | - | CAISERDANGYTF | TGTGCCATCAGTGAGCGGGACGCTAATGGCTACACCTTC
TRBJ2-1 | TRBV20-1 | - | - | CSATGVHEQFF | TGCAGTGCCACGGGGGTCCATGAGCAGTTCTTC
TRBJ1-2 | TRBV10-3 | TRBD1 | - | CAINSGTANYGYTF | TGTGCCATCAATAGTGGGACAGCGAACTATGGCTACACCTTC
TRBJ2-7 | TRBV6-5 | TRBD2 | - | CASSYSSVTSGGEQYF | TGTGCCAGCAGTTACAGCTCCGTGACTAGCGGTGGAGAGCAGTACTTC
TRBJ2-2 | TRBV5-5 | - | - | CASSRDDLNTGELFF | TGTGCCAGCAGCCGAGACGACCTGAACACCGGGGAGCTGTTTTTT
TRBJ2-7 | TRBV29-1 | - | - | CSVESSYEQYF | TGCAGCGTGGAGAGTTCCTACGAGCAGTACTTC
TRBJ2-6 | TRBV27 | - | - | CASSLRDYLKGSGANVLTF | TGTGCCAGCAGTTTAAGAGACTACCTAAAAGGATCTGGGGCCAACGTCCTGACTTTC
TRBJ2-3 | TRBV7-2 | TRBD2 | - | CASSSGTSGRADTQYF | TGTGCCAGCAGCTCCGGGACTAGCGGGAGGGCTGATACGCAGTATTTT
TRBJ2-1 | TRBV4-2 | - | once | CASSLRTYNEQFF | TGTGCCAGCAGCCTGCGGACCTACAATGAGCAGTTCTTC
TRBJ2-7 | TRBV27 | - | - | CASSLSHGRGLSYEQYF | TGTGCCAGCAGTTTATCCCATGGGCGGGGCCTCTCCTACGAGCAGTACTTC
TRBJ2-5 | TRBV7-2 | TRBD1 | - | CASSFTGTGQETQYF | TGTGCCAGCAGCTTTACCGGGACAGGCCAAGAGACCCAGTACTTC
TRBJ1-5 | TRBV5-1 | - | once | CASSLAGDAHQPQHF | TGCGCCAGCAGCTTGGCGGGGGATGCCCATCAGCCCCAGCATTTT
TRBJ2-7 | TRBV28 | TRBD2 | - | CASSLEAGRIYEQYF | TGTGCCAGCAGTTTAGAAGCGGGACGCATCTACGAGCAGTACTTC
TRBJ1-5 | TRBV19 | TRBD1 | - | CASNPNRDRVQPQHF | TGTGCCAGTAACCCAAACCGGGACAGGGTTCAGCCCCAGCATTTT
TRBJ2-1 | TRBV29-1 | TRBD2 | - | CSVEQTSGYNEQFF | TGCAGCGTTGAGCAGACTAGCGGTTACAATGAGCAGTTCTTC
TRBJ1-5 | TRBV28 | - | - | CASSFPGGGMRQPQHF | TGTGCCAGCAGTTTCCCCGGCGGGGGGATGAGGCAGCCCCAGCATTTT
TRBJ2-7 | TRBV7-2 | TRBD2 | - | CASSLAGLGAYEQYF | TGTGCCAGCAGCTTAGCTGGACTAGGAGCCTACGAGCAGTACTTC
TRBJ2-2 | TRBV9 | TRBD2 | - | CASSAFGLAGGTGELFF | TGTGCCAGCAGCGCCTTCGGACTAGCGGGAGGTACCGGGGAGCTGTTTTTT
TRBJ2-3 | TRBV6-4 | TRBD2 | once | CASSRGTSGADTQYF | TGTGCCAGCAGCCGAGGGACTAGCGGGGCAGATACGCAGTATTTT
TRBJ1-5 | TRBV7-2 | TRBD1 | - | CASSSRQGVQPQHF | TGTGCCAGCAGCTCCAGACAGGGGGTTCAGCCCCAGCATTTT
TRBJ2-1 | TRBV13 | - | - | CASSLTGVWDSEQFF | TGTGCCAGCAGCTTAACGGGAGTGTGGGACAGTGAGCAGTTCTTC
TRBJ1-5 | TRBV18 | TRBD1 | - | CASSPGQGAQPQHF | TGTGCCAGCTCACCTGGACAGGGAGCCCAGCCCCAGCATTTT
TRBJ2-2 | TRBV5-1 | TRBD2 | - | CASSPVAGTSSTGELFF | TGCGCCAGCAGCCCGGTAGCCGGGACTAGCTCCACCGGGGAGCTGTTTTTT
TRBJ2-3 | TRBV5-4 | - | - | CASSLRTDTQYF | TGTGCCAGCAGCTTACGCACAGATACGCAGTATTTT
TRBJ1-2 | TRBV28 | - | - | CASSYSYFNYGYTF | TGTGCCAGCAGTTACAGCTACTTTAACTATGGCTACACCTTC
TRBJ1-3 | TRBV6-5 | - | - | CASKSSGNTIYF | TGTGCCAGCAAAAGCTCTGGAAACACCATATATTTT
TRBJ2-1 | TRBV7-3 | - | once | CASSPDSSYNEQFF | TGTGCCAGCAGCCCAGACTCTTCCTACAATGAGCAGTTCTTC
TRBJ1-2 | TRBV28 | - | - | CASSLENGYTF | TGTGCCAGCAGTTTAGAGAATGGCTACACCTTC
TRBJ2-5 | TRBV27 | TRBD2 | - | CASSEGSGRQETQYF | TGTGCCAGCAGTGAGGGTAGCGGGAGGCAAGAGACCCAGTACTTC
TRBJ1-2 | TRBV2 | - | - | CASSVGDGSTGGNFNYGYTF | TGTGCCAGCAGTGTGGGGGATGGAAGCACAGGCGGAAATTTTAACTATGGCTACACCTTC
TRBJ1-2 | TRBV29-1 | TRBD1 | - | CSVEGTGNEGYTF | TGCAGCGTTGAGGGGACAGGGAATGAAGGCTACACCTTC
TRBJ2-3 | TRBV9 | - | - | CASSGWTITDTQYF | TGTGCCAGCAGCGGATGGACTATCACAGATACGCAGTATTTT
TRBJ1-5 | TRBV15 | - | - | CATSRDKAAGVQPQHF | TGTGCCACCAGCAGAGATAAGGCGGCAGGGGTTCAGCCCCAGCATTTT
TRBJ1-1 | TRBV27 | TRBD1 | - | CASSRLLSGTGRMNTEAFF | TGTGCCAGCAGCCGACTACTCTCCGGGACAGGAAGGATGAACACTGAAGCTTTCTTT
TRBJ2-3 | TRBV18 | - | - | CASSRASDTQYF | TGTGCCAGCTCACGGGCTTCAGATACGCAGTATTTT
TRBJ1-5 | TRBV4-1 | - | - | CASSQLGGNQPQHF | TGCGCCAGCAGCCAATTAGGGGGCAATCAGCCCCAGCATTTT
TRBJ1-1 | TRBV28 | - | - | CASSTGHTEAFF | TGTGCCAGCTCGACGGGGCACACTGAAGCTTTCTTT
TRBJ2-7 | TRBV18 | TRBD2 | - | CASSPPTGTSGSEYYEQYF | TGTGCCAGCTCACCACCGACCGGGACTAGCGGGAGCGAATACTACGAGCAGTACTTC
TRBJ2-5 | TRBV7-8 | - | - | CASSRITAQETQYF | TGTGCCAGCAGCCGAATCACTGCTCAAGAGACCCAGTACTTC
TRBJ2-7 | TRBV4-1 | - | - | CASSHLEWGDGYEQYF | TGCGCCAGCAGCCACCTTGAGTGGGGCGATGGGTACGAGCAGTACTTC
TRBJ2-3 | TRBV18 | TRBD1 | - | CASSQGASTDTQYF | TGTGCCAGCTCCCAGGGGGCTAGCACAGATACGCAGTATTTT
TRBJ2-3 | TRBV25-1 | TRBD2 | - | CASSEERGLGFGTDTQYF | TGTGCCAGCAGTGAAGAAAGGGGACTAGGATTTGGGACAGATACGCAGTATTTT
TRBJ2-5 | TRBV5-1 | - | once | CASSLVARFEETQYF | TGCGCCAGCAGCTTGGTGGCTAGGTTCGAAGAGACCCAGTACTTC